These 27 T cell receptor beta chains share one sample of origin, sequenced in a study of blood T cell repertoires in COVID-19. Sequencing used immunoSEQ multiplex PCR; TCRdb keeps in-frame clones, though not all of them. The sample has 60,000 to 90,000 clones; 73% are singletons. Sequencing was carried out using peripheral blood. These receptors all stem from a man aged 60 to 75 with acute or convalescent COVID-19.

This rearrangement joins TRBV9 to TRBJ2-2, with D perhaps matching TRBD1 (5 bases). Germline CDR1 reads SGDLS; CDR2 reads YYNGEE. The V and J ends lost 0 bases and 3 bases respectively, with 9 bases between them. The CDR3 covers 15 residues. The CDR3 DNA reads TGTGCCAGCAGCGTAGCATCAGGGTACACCGGGGAGCTGTTTTTT. As protein: CASSVASGYTGELFF.

The chain couples TRBV19 to TRBJ2-1, with D possibly TRBD2 on 5 matching bases. The germline V and J ends were trimmed by 3 bases and 2 bases, with 11 bases remaining between them. Looked up from germline, CDR1 is LNHDA and CDR2 is SQIVND (reference sequence). The CDR3 loop spans 15 amino acids. The CDR3 sequence: CASSIPAAAYNEQFF. The CDR3 DNA reads TGTGCCAGTAGTATTCCAGCGGCCGCCTACAATGAGCAGTTCTTC.

V usage is TRBV10-1 and J usage is TRBJ1-5, with 8 positions matching TRBD1. J gave up 0 bases and V 2 bases, and 9 bases lay outside the gene matches. This CDR3 spans 18 amino acids. Per the germline V gene, CDR1 is WNHNN and CDR2 is SYGVQD (reference sequence). The CDR3 sequence is CASSERTGQELSNQPQHF. In DNA form, the CDR3 reads TGCGCCAGCAGTGAGAGGACGGGACAGGAACTTAGCAATCAGCCCCAGCATTTT.

This clone was found a few times. The chain joins TRBV7-6 to TRBJ2-1, with 11 positions matching TRBD2. Germline V gene data show CDR1 as SGHVS and CDR2 as FNYEAQ. With 5 bases clipped from V and 9 bases from J, the junction kept 6 bases outside the gene matches. This CDR3 contains 14 residues. The CDR3 DNA follows: TGTGCCAGCAGCGTTAGCGGGGGGGCTGTTGAGCAGTTCTTC. Translation: CASSVSGGAVEQFF. The complete variable domain, with remaining parts taken from reference TRBV7-6 and TRBJ2-1, reads GAGVSQSPRYKVTKRGQDVALRCDPISGHVSLYWYRQALGQGPEFLTYFNYEAQQDKSGLPNDRFSAERPEGSISTLTIQRTEQRDSAMYRCASSVSGGAVEQFFGPGTRLTVL.

In its sample, this clone is medium-sized (0.01 to 0.1%). The chain combines TRBV30 with TRBJ2-3, with 14 bases identical to TRBD2. Germline trimming cut 1 base from V and 7 bases from J; bases unmatched to any gene: 4. Germline values: CDR1 GTSNPN, CDR2 SVGIG (reference sequence). The CDR3 loop spans 15 amino acids. CDR3 sequence (DNA): TGTGCCTGGAGTGAGACTAGCGGGGGGGCTCATACGCAGTATTTT. Translated: CAWSETSGGAHTQYF.

The V call is TRBV6-1, the J call TRBJ1-2; no clear D. V lost 0 bases to trimming and J lost 2 bases, with 7 bases between them. The germline CDR1 and CDR2 sequences are MNHNS and SASEGT. This CDR3 region has 14 residues. The CDR3 nucleotides are TGTGCCAGCAGTGAAGCGACGGAGAACTATGGCTACACCTTC. Amino acid sequence: CASSEATENYGYTF.

The genes are TRBV4-1 and TRBJ1-1; tentative D call: TRBD1 (6 bases). Germline V gene data show CDR1 as MGHRA and CDR2 as YSYEKL. The CDR3 is 16 amino acids. Trimming cost V 4 bases and J 6 bases, with 21 bases left between them. This CDR3 is CASSPGEGGQRPEAFF. The CDR3 nucleotides read TGCGCCAGCAGCCCAGGTGAGGGTGGACAGAGGCCTGAAGCTTTCTTT.

This clone was picked up a small number of times. The genes are TRBV11-1 and TRBJ2-1, with 9 bases that match TRBD2. The length of the CDR3 is 11 residues. CDR1 and CDR2 from the germline V gene are SGHAT and FQDESV (reference sequence). The trim removed 4 bases at V and 15 bases at J, leaving 4 bases unmatched. DNA for the CDR3: TGTGCCAGCAGCTCCGGGACTAGCAGGTTCTTC. Protein sequence: CASSSGTSRFF.

Written as DNA, the CDR3 is TGTGCCACCAGTGGCGGGGATTGGAACACAGCAGATACGCAGTATTTT. Translation gives CATSGGDWNTADTQYF. The chain combines TRBV24-1 with TRBJ2-3; D may be TRBD2 (6 bases). Germline assignment: CDR1 KGHDR and CDR2 SFDVKD. CDR3 length: 16 residues. V was cut by 5 bases and J by 4 bases, with 18 bases left in between.

The rearrangement joins TRBV19 to TRBJ2-1; TRBD2 matches at 11 bases. Per the germline V gene, CDR1 is LNHDA and CDR2 is SQIVND (reference sequence). With 3 bases clipped from V and 2 bases from J, the junction kept 9 bases outside the gene matches. CDR3 size: 18 residues. Here the CDR3 DNA reads TGTGCCAGTAGTATTGGTCTAGCGGGAGGTAGGGCCTACAATGAGCAGTTCTTC. This encodes CASSIGLAGGRAYNEQFF.

The chain is built from TRBV30 and TRBJ1-5; D perhaps matches TRBD1 (6 bases). With 2 bases removed from V and 5 bases from J, the gap between germline ends came to 10 bases. In germline, CDR1 is GTSNPN, CDR2 SVGIG (reference sequence). The CDR3 sequence is 13 residues long. The CDR3 bases are TGTGCCTGGAGTATAAACAGGGATCAGCCCCAGCATTTT. It yields the protein CAWSINRDQPQHF. Based on the CDR3 plus reference TRBV30 and TRBJ1-5, the full variable domain is SQTIHQWPATLVQPVGSPLSLECTVEGTSNPNLYWYRQAAGRGLQLLFYSVGIGQISSEVPQNLSASRPQDRQFILSSKKLLLSDSGFYLCAWSINRDQPQHFGDGTRLSIL.

The CDR3 is CASSFEESYGYTF. As DNA, the CDR3 is TGTGCCAGCAGCTTCGAGGAAAGCTATGGCTACACCTTC. The chain combines TRBV5-8 with TRBJ1-2; D gene uncertain. Trimming removed 2 bases at V and 4 bases at J, with 9 bases between. The CDR3 extends over 13 amino acids. The germline V gene has CDR1 SGHTS and CDR2 YDEGEE.

The chain links TRBV5-1 to TRBJ1-2, with D possibly being TRBD1 (5 bases). CDR1 and CDR2 from the germline V gene are SGHRS and YFSETQ. CDR3 length: 13 amino acids. Trimming cost V 4 bases and J 7 bases, with 14 bases left between them. The DNA of the CDR3 is TGCGCCAGCAGCCCGACGGGGGAGGGTGGCTACACCTTC. Encoded protein: CASSPTGEGGYTF.

The chain joins TRBV3-1 (or the pseudogene TRBV3-2) to TRBJ2-2, with 14 bases lining up with TRBD2. V gave up 3 bases and J gave up 7 bases; unmatched junction bases: 1. From germline, CDR1 is LGHDT and CDR2 YNNKEL (reference sequence). The length of the CDR3 is 15 residues. The CDR3 sequence is CASSQGLAGVGELFF. CDR3 DNA sequence: TGTGCCAGCAGCCAGGGACTAGCGGGGGTCGGGGAGCTGTTTTTT.

In this sample, this clone turned up a few times. This chain joins TRBV27 and TRBJ1-2, with 8 bases that match TRBD1. This CDR3 spans 17 amino acids. V was pared by 3 bases and J by 4 bases, with 13 bases of the junction left unmatched. Germline V gene lookup returns CDR1 MNHEY and CDR2 SMNVEV (reference sequence). The CDR3 is CASSFGAGGGSLYGYTF. CDR3 DNA: TGTGCCAGCAGTTTCGGGGCAGGGGGCGGCTCACTCTATGGCTACACCTTC.

This clone was picked up many times. The chain is built from TRBV5-1 and TRBJ1-6, with 8 bases that match TRBD1. This CDR3 is built from 14 residues. V shed 2 bases and J 9 bases; nucleotides not matched to a gene: 4. The germline gives CDR1 SGHRS, CDR2 YFSETQ. The CDR3 DNA is TGCGCCAGCAGCTTCGGGACAGGTGGTTCACCCCTCCACTTT. Residues: CASSFGTGGSPLHF.

The gene calls are TRBV9 and TRBJ2-7, with TRBD2 matching over 7 bases. The CDR3 has 15 amino acids. Germline lookup yields CDR1 SGDLS and CDR2 YYNGEE. Unmatched junction bases numbered 9, after V lost 0 bases and J lost 6 bases. The CDR3 region has the DNA TGTGCCAGCAGCGTAGGGGTGGGAGGGCCTCCCGAGCAGTACTTC. Its protein product is CASSVGVGGPPEQYF.

This rearrangement joins TRBV6-1 to TRBJ1-3; tentatively, D is TRBD1 (5 bases). CDR1 and CDR2 (germline): MNHNS, SASEGT. Trimming cost V 3 bases and J 1 base, with 10 bases left between them. This CDR3 contains 15 residues. The CDR3 coding sequence is TGTGCCAGCAGTGAGGTGGGGGGATCTGGAAACACCATATATTTT. It specifies CASSEVGGSGNTIYF.

The chain carries TRBV15 and TRBJ2-3; 7 positions match TRBD2. This CDR3 contains 16 residues. Looked up from germline, CDR1 is LNHNV and CDR2 is YYDKDF (reference sequence). J lost 5 bases, V lost 2 bases, and 10 bases had no gene match. CDR3 in amino acids: CATSRPPGLELDTQYF. The CDR3 region has the DNA TGTGCCACCAGCAGACCCCCAGGACTAGAGCTAGATACGCAGTATTTT.

The CDR3: CSASLAGVRGYEQYF. The CDR3 DNA is TGCAGTGCTAGTCTAGCGGGAGTAAGGGGCTACGAGCAGTACTTC. V gene TRBV20-1 combines with J gene TRBJ2-7, with 10 bases aligning to TRBD2. Germline trimming cut 3 bases from V and 3 bases from J; bases unmatched to any gene: 8. CDR3 length: 15 amino acids. Germline V lookup: CDR1 DFQATT, CDR2 SNEGSKA (reference sequence).

V gene TRBV4-1 combines with J gene TRBJ1-4; a possible D gene is TRBD1 (5 bases). Trimming cost V 1 base and J 0 bases, with 6 bases left between them. The CDR3 runs 15 residues. Per germline, CDR1 MGHRA and CDR2 YSYEKL. CDR3 coding DNA: TGCGCCAGCAGCCAAGCAGGGACAACTAATGAAAAACTGTTTTTT. This encodes CASSQAGTTNEKLFF.

V usage is TRBV5-4 and J usage is TRBJ2-5; 8 bases are a match to TRBD2. This CDR3 has 15 residues. The germline V gene encodes CDR1 SGHNT and CDR2 YYREEE (reference sequence). After removal of 6 bases from V and 5 bases from J, the junction contained 12 bases not matched to a gene. The CDR3 protein is CASTQSAGGWETQYF. CDR3 nucleotides: TGTGCCAGCACCCAGAGTGCGGGAGGTTGGGAGACCCAGTACTTC.

The chain links TRBV5-1 to TRBJ2-2, with 8 bases identical to TRBD2. The CDR3 loop spans 15 amino acids. J was trimmed by 3 bases and V by 1 base; bases with no gene match: 2. Per the germline V gene, CDR1 is SGHRS and CDR2 is YFSETQ. CDR3 sequence (DNA): TGCGCCAGCAGCTTGACTAGCGGCTACACCGGGGAGCTGTTTTTT. Translation: CASSLTSGYTGELFF.

This chain uses TRBV30 with TRBJ2-3; weak D call: TRBD2 (5 bases). Trimming removed 3 bases at V and 5 bases at J, with 15 bases between. The CDR3 consists of 14 residues. The germline CDR1 and CDR2 sequences are GTSNPN and SVGIG (reference sequence). DNA of the CDR3: TGTGCCTGGAGCATTGGACTCGCCAAAGATACGCAGTATTTT. Protein product: CAWSIGLAKDTQYF.

The rearrangement joins TRBV30 to TRBJ2-2; 7 positions match TRBD1. The CDR3 has 15 amino acids. Losses at the gene ends were 3 bases for V and 3 bases for J; bases not matched to a gene: 7. Germline CDR1 is GTSNPN and CDR2 is SVGIG (reference sequence). In DNA, the CDR3 is TGTGCCTGGAGCGACAGGGTCTCGGACACCGGGGAGCTGTTTTTT. Protein sequence: CAWSDRVSDTGELFF.

The chain is built from TRBV6-5 and TRBJ2-3; 8 bases are shared with TRBD2. Trimming cost V 5 bases and J 3 bases; bases outside gene matches: 4. The germline V gene encodes CDR1 MNHEY and CDR2 SVGAGI. This CDR3 contains 14 residues. In DNA form, the CDR3 reads TGTGCCAGCAGTCGGGGGGGGTCGACAGATACGCAGTATTTT. This gives the protein CASSRGGSTDTQYF.

The genes are TRBV9 and TRBJ1-1; D gene uncertain. The CDR3 runs 13 residues. V was pared by 1 base and J by 1 base, with 5 bases between. In germline, CDR1 is SGDLS, CDR2 YYNGEE. CDR3 sequence: CASSVSGNTEAFF. The CDR3 DNA reads as TGTGCCAGCAGCGTATCCGGGAACACTGAAGCTTTCTTT.